The 6 T cell receptor beta chains below come from one sample, sequenced in a study of blood T cells in healthy people across ages. Together with a sample-barcoded 5' primer, a J-beta primer mix was included in a second PCR lasting roughly 7 to 11 cycles. TCRdb re-derived calls from the 5' RACE reads in MiXCR, one entry per CDR3 protein. The table includes approximately 1.5 million distinct CDR3 sequences, under 55% detected once. The sequenced sample was blood. The receptors originated from a woman aged 18-29 years in good health.

J is TRBJ2-5 and V is TRBV7-2, with a weak D call TRBD1 (6 bases). The CDR3 extends over 14 amino acids. Trimming left V 5 bases short and J 2 bases short, with 12 bases between. The germline V gene has CDR1 SGHTA and CDR2 FQGNSA. The CDR3 region has the DNA TGTGCCAGCAGCAAGCAGACAGGACAAGAGACCCAGTACTTC. This sequence encodes CASSKQTGQETQYF.

Points on this clonotype: A much larger clonotype is one base distant, so this may be a read error. The chain uses TRBV20-1 and TRBJ2-1; the match to TRBD2 covers 7 bases. CDR3 length equals 15 residues. Germline V lookup: CDR1 DFQATT, CDR2 SNEGSKA (reference sequence). The V gene end was trimmed by 3 bases and the J gene end by 5 bases; junction bases not matched to a gene: 10. The CDR3 sequence: CSASGGRAGNNEQFF. The CDR3, as DNA: TGCAGTGCTAGCGGAGGACGAGCGGGGAACAATGAGCAGTTCTTC.

V is TRBV27 and J is TRBJ1-3; 7 bases line up with TRBD1. Germline V gene lookup returns CDR1 MNHEY and CDR2 SMNVEV (reference sequence). The CDR3 spans 16 residues. Trimming removed 5 bases from V and 2 bases from J; junction bases left unmatched: 9. The CDR3 DNA sequence: TGTGCCAGCAGTCCCCTGTACAGGGGAGCTGGAAACACCATATATTTT. Translated, it gives CASSPLYRGAGNTIYF.

The chain has TRBV20-1 and TRBJ2-1; 10 bases match TRBD2. The CDR3 is made up of 14 amino acids. J gave up 8 bases and V 3 bases, and 7 bases lay outside the gene matches. In germline, CDR1 is DFQATT, CDR2 SNEGSKA (reference sequence). The CDR3 sequence is CSASGLAGAHEQFF. The CDR3 bases are TGCAGTGCTAGTGGTCTAGCGGGAGCCCATGAGCAGTTCTTC.

V gene TRBV6-2 or TRBV6-3 combines with J gene TRBJ2-5; 8 bases are a match to TRBD1. CDR3 size: 15 residues. Per the germline V gene, CDR1 is MNHEY and CDR2 is SVGEGT. Trimming took 6 bases from V and 11 from J; bases not matched to a gene: 17. The CDR3 sequence: CASRPYQGARNEQYF. CDR3 DNA: TGTGCCAGCAGGCCCTATCAGGGGGCGCGCAATGAGCAGTACTTC.

The rearrangement joins TRBV11-2 to TRBJ1-4; D might be TRBD1 (5 bases). V lost 5 bases and J 7 bases, leaving 23 bases between the germline ends. The CDR3 is 17 residues long. Germline V CDR1 and CDR2: SGHAT, FQNNGV. The CDR3 loop is CASSGYRGSGTSEKLFF. The CDR3 coding sequence is TGTGCCAGCAGCGGCTATAGGGGCAGTGGGACGAGTGAAAAACTGTTTTTT.